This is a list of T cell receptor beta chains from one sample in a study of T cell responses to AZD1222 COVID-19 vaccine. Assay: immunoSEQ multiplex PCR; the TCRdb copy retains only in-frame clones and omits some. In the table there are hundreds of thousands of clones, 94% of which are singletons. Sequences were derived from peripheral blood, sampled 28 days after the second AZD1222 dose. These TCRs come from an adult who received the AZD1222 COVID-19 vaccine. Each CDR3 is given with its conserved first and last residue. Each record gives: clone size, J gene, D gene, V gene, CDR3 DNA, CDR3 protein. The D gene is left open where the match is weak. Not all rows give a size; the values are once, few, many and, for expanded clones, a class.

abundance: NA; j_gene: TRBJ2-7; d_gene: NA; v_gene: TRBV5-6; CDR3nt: TGTGCCAGCAGCGATGGGGATAACTACGAGCAGTACTTC; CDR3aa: CASSDGDNYEQYF
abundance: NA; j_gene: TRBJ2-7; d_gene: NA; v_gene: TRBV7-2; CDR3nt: TGTGCCGGCAGCTTCCGTCCCAGGGACGAGCAGTACTTC; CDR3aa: CAGSFRPRDEQYF
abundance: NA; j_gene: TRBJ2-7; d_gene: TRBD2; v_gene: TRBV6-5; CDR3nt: TGTGCCAGCAGGGAGGGGCTAGCGGGGGTCTACGAGCAGTACTTC; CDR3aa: CASREGLAGVYEQYF
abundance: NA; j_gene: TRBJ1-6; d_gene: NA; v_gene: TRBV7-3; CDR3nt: TGTGCCAGCAGCTTAGAGCCCTTCCTTTCACCCCTCCACTTT; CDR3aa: CASSLEPFLSPLHF
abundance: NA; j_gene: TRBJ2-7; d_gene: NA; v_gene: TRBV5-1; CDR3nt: TGCGCCAGCAGCTTGGAGACCACACAGAACGAGCAGTACTTC; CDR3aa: CASSLETTQNEQYF
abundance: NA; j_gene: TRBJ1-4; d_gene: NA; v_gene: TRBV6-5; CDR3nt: TGTGCCAGCAGCCTGGGACGGCGGGGTGAAAAACTGTTTTTT; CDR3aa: CASSLGRRGEKLFF
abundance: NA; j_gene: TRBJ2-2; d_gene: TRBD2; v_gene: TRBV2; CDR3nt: TGTGCCAGCAGTACCCTAGCGGCAGACACCGGGGAGCTGTTTTTT; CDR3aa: CASSTLAADTGELFF
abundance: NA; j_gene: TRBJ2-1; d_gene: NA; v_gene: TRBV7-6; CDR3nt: TGTGCCAGCAGCCGGGGACTTCTCTCCTACAATGAGCAGTTCTTC; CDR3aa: CASSRGLLSYNEQFF
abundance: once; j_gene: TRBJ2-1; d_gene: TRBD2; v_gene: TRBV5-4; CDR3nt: TGTGCCAGCGGTCTAGCGGGAGAAGGTGAGCAGTTCTTC; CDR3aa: CASGLAGEGEQFF
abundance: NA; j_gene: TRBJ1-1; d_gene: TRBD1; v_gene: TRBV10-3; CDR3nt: TGTGCCATCAGTGCACGACAGGGGGGCATGAACACTGAAGCTTTCTTT; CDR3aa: CAISARQGGMNTEAFF
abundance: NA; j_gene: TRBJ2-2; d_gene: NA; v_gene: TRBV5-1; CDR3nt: TGCGCCAGCAGCGGGGACGTAGTCGGGGAGCTGTTTTTT; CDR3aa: CASSGDVVGELFF
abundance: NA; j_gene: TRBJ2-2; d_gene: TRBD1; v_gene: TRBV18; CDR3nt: TGTGCCAGCTCCCCGACAGGGACCCTCCCCGGGGAGCTGTTTTTT; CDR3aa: CASSPTGTLPGELFF
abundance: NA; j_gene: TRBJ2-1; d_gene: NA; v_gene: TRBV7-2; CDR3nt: TGTGCCAGCAGCATTACCGGGACCCGAGAGAGTGAGCAGTTCTTC; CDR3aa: CASSITGTRESEQFF
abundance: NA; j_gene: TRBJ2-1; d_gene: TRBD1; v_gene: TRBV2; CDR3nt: TGTGCAGGACAGGATCCTTACAATGAGCAGTTCTTC; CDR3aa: CAGQDPYNEQFF
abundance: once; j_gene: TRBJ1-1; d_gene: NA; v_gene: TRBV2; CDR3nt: TGTGCCAGCAGTGAGGGAGGGGGCACTGAAGCTTTCTTT; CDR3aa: CASSEGGGTEAFF
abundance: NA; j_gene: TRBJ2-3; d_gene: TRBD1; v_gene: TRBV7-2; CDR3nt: TGTGCCAGCAGCTTAGTGGGGACAGGACCAGATACGCAGTATTTT; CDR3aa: CASSLVGTGPDTQYF
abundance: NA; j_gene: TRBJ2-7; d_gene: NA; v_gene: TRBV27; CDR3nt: TGTGCCAGCAGTTTACAGGGAGGTGGGGTGTACTTC; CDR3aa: CASSLQGGGVYF
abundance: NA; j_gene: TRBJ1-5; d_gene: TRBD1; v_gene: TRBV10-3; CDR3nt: TGTGCCATCAGCCCAACAGGGGGAGGTCAGCCCCAGCATTTT; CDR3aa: CAISPTGGGQPQHF
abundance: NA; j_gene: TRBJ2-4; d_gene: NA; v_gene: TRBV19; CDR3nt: TGTGCCAGTAGTATTAAGGTTCGGGCCAAAAACATTCAGTACTTC; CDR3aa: CASSIKVRAKNIQYF
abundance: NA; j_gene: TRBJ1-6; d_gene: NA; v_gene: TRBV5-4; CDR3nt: TGTGCCAGCAGCTCCCCGGGGTGGGACTCACCCCTCCACTTT; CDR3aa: CASSSPGWDSPLHF
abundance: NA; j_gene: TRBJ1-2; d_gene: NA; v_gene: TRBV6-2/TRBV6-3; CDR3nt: TGTGCCAGCAGCCCTCCGGTGAGCCCCCAGAGCTACACCTTC; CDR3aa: CASSPPVSPQSYTF
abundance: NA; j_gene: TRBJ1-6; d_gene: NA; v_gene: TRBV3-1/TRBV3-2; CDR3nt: TGTGCCAGCAGCCAAGAGAACAGATATTCACCCCTCCACTTT; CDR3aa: CASSQENRYSPLHF
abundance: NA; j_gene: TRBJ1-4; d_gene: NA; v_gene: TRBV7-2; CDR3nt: TGTGCCAGCAGCTTAGCAGGGGCCAATCCTAATGAAAAACTGTTTTTT; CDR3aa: CASSLAGANPNEKLFF
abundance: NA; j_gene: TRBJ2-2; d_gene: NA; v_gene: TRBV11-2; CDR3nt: TGTGCCAGCAGCTCATCTAAGCGATCGAACACCGGGGAGCTGTTTTTT; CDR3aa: CASSSSKRSNTGELFF
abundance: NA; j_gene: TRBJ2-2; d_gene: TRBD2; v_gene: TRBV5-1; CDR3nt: TGCGCCAGCAGCTCCCGGGAGGGGGAGACCGGGGAGCTGTTTTTT; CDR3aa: CASSSREGETGELFF
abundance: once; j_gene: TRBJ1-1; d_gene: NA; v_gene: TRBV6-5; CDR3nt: TGTGCCAGCAGTTACAGCCCCATGAACACTGAAGCTTTCTTT; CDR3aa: CASSYSPMNTEAFF